Below, 18 T cell receptor beta chains from the same sample are listed, as sequenced in a study of memory CD4+ T cells and cytomegalovirus serostatus. The sort gate was single viable CD3+CD4+CD8-CD45RO+ cells for memory CD4+ T cells. Clones were sequenced by immunoSEQ multiplex PCR, and TCRdb holds only the in-frame ones, with some missing. The table records tens of thousands of clones, about three quarters of them present only once. Sequenced input: memory CD4+ T cells from blood. The receptor source for this set is an adult in good health and CMV-seronegative.

This chain connects TRBV27 to TRBJ1-5; D is perhaps TRBD1 (5 bases). V lost 4 bases and J lost 0, with 10 bases in between. The CDR3 loop spans 15 amino acids. Germline loops: CDR1 MNHEY, CDR2 SMNVEV (reference sequence). CDR3 coding DNA: TGTGCCAGCAGTTCTGGGGCCTATAGCAATCAGCCCCAGCATTTT. Protein: CASSSGAYSNQPQHF.

As DNA, the CDR3 is TGCGCCAGCAGTGAACGAGGCAGTTCCCTCGGTTCCGGCGAGCAGTACTTC. Amino acid sequence: CASSERGSSLGSGEQYF. V gene TRBV10-1 combines with J gene TRBJ2-7; D not resolved. There are 17 residues in the CDR3. Germline values: CDR1 WNHNN, CDR2 SYGVQD (reference sequence). V lost 3 bases, J lost 6 bases, and 24 bases lay in between.

This chain links TRBV19 with TRBJ2-1; 9 bases map to TRBD2. With V trimmed by 4 bases and J by 8 bases, 12 bases remained unmatched. CDR1 is LNHDA and CDR2 is SQIVND in the germline V gene (reference sequence). This CDR3 spans 16 amino acids. CDR3 sequence: CASSRRGGRAGDEQFF. CDR3 nucleotide sequence: TGTGCCAGTAGTAGACGCGGCGGGAGGGCCGGGGATGAGCAGTTCTTC.

This clone was detected only once. J is TRBJ1-5 and V is TRBV19, with TRBD1 identical over 7 bases. V was clipped by 6 bases and J by 6 bases; unmatched bases: 14. The CDR3 covers 16 residues. Germline lookup yields CDR1 LNHDA and CDR2 SQIVND (reference sequence). CDR3 region: CASRWLQQGPGQPQHF. DNA of the CDR3: TGTGCCAGTAGATGGCTTCAACAGGGGCCTGGTCAGCCCCAGCATTTT.

This clone has only a few counts. The chain couples TRBV5-6 to TRBJ2-5; TRBD1 matches 8 bases. V dropped 2 bases and J dropped 13; count of bases not matched to a gene: 4. This CDR3 comprises 11 residues. From germline, CDR1 is SGHDT and CDR2 YYEEEE. The CDR3 region has the DNA TGTGCCAGCAGCTTAGGACAGGGCCCGTACTTC. This translates into CASSLGQGPYF.

This clone was counted many times. The V gene is TRBV18, the J gene TRBJ1-5; D unresolved. In germline, CDR1 is KGHSH, CDR2 LQKENI. Trimming took 3 bases from V and 1 from J, leaving 7 bases between them. This CDR3 has 14 residues. CDR3 in DNA: TGTGCCAGCTCACCTCTCGACAGCAATCAGCCCCAGCATTTT. Translation gives CASSPLDSNQPQHF. Together with reference TRBV18 and TRBJ1-5, the CDR3 gives the full variable domain: NAGVMQNPRHLVRRRGQEARLRCSPMKGHSHVYWYRQLPEEGLKFMVYLQKENIIDESGMPKERFSAEFPKEGPSILRIQQVVRGDSAAYFCASSPLDSNQPQHFGDGTRLSIL.

This clone was found a few times. This chain connects TRBV20-1 to TRBJ1-1, with D hard to call. Trimming took 0 bases from V and 7 from J, leaving 6 bases between them. The CDR3 covers 11 residues. CDR1 DFQATT and CDR2 SNEGSKA come from the germline V gene (reference sequence). The CDR3 DNA is TGCAGTGCTAGAGATCAAGGTGAAGCTTTCTTT. Protein product: CSARDQGEAFF.

V gene TRBV7-2 combines with J gene TRBJ1-1, with 7 bases lining up with TRBD1. The CDR3 has 15 residues. Per the germline V gene, CDR1 is SGHTA and CDR2 is FQGNSA. Germline trimming cut 5 bases from V and 0 bases from J; bases unmatched to any gene: 6. CDR3: CASSGQARVNTEAFF. The CDR3 DNA reads TGTGCCAGCAGCGGACAGGCAAGGGTGAACACTGAAGCTTTCTTT.

J is TRBJ1-4 and V is TRBV9; D might be TRBD1 (5 bases). The CDR3 has 18 residues. CDR1 is SGDLS, CDR2 YYNGEE, per germline. V was pared by 3 bases and J by 0 bases, with 18 bases between. The CDR3 DNA reads TGTGCCAGCAGCGCACCCTCGGGGACGGGGACAACTAATGAAAAACTGTTTTTT. Encoded protein: CASSAPSGTGTTNEKLFF.

This clone was observed once. V gene TRBV6-5 combines with J gene TRBJ1-2, with D possibly matching TRBD1 (5 bases). The germline V gene encodes CDR1 MNHEY and CDR2 SVGAGI. V was trimmed by 6 bases and J by 2 bases, leaving 13 bases between them. This CDR3 is 14 amino acids long. The CDR3 DNA reads as TGTGCCAGCAGGCAACAGGACTGGAACTATGGCTACACCTTC. Protein sequence: CASRQQDWNYGYTF.

The J gene is TRBJ1-4, the V gene TRBV6-5; no definite D call. The ends were cut back, 3 bases at V and 8 bases at J, with 10 bases in the middle. Germline assignment: CDR1 MNHEY and CDR2 SVGAGI. This CDR3 region has 13 residues. Here the CDR3 reads CASSYDSGEKLFF. For the CDR3, the DNA is TGTGCCAGCAGTTATGACTCGGGGGAAAAACTGTTTTTT.

The chain has TRBV27 and TRBJ2-1; 8 bases agree with TRBD2. The CDR3 sequence is 15 residues long. Germline V gives CDR1 MNHEY, CDR2 SMNVEV (reference sequence). The V and J ends lost 6 bases and 8 bases, in that order; junction bases with no gene match: 12. The CDR3 region has the DNA TGTGCCAGCAGCCCACGAGGGACTAGTGGCCATGAGCAGTTCTTC. Translated, it gives CASSPRGTSGHEQFF.

The rearrangement joins TRBV6-5 to TRBJ1-1, with 8 nucleotides matching TRBD1. Germline V gene data show CDR1 as MNHEY and CDR2 as SVGAGI. The CDR3 sequence is 16 residues long. Losses at the gene ends were 2 bases for V and 2 bases for J; bases not matched to a gene: 7. CDR3 sequence: CASSYTRGRRNTEAFF. The CDR3 region has the DNA TGTGCCAGCAGTTACACCAGGGGGCGTCGAAACACTGAAGCTTTCTTT.

The chain employs TRBV30 and TRBJ2-1, with TRBD2 as a possible D gene (6 bases). V was cut by 7 bases and J by 4 bases, with 17 bases left in between. This CDR3 spans 14 amino acids. Germline V gives CDR1 GTSNPN, CDR2 SVGIG (reference sequence). The CDR3 loop reads CAFTERVPYNEQFF. The CDR3 DNA follows: TGTGCCTTTACCGAGCGGGTCCCTTACAATGAGCAGTTCTTC.

The rearrangement uses TRBV14 and TRBJ2-7; D is unclear. The CDR3 is 13 amino acids. With 4 bases removed from V and 3 bases from J, the gap between germline ends came to 10 bases. In germline, CDR1 is SGHDN, CDR2 FVKESK. In DNA form, the CDR3 reads TGTGCCAGCAGCCCCGGGCCGAACTACGAGCAGTACTTC. This translates into CASSPGPNYEQYF.

This clone has just one count. The genes are TRBV14 and TRBJ1-1; 9 bases line up with TRBD1. V was clipped by 4 bases and J by 4 bases; unmatched bases: 7. Germline V gives CDR1 SGHDN, CDR2 FVKESK. This CDR3 comprises 15 residues. DNA of the CDR3: TGTGCCAGCAGCCCAGGACAGGGGCGGTTCACTGAAGCTTTCTTT. Its translation is CASSPGQGRFTEAFF.

The chain's CDR3 is CASSSHSSYEQYF. Here the CDR3 DNA reads TGTGCCAGCAGCTCACACTCCTCCTACGAGCAGTACTTC. The gene calls are TRBV21-1 and TRBJ2-7. TRBV21-1 is a recognized pseudogene. The CDR3 is made up of 13 amino acids.

The V and J genes are TRBV28 and TRBJ1-2, with D perhaps matching TRBD1 (6 bases). This CDR3 region has 16 residues. Trimming cost V 6 bases and J 1 base, with 18 bases left between them. CDR1 MDHEN and CDR2 SYDVKM come from the germline V gene. CDR3 DNA: TGTGCCAGCAGGCCTCAAGGGGGTTCACTTAACTATGGCTACACCTTC. Translation: CASRPQGGSLNYGYTF.